A single sample is the source of the 23 T cell receptor beta chains below, sequenced in a study of early T cells in non-severe SARS-CoV-2 infection. TCRdb re-derived calls from the 5' RACE reads in MiXCR, one entry per CDR3 protein. This sample has some 50,000 distinct CDR3 sequences; around 4% occur once, and the top ten carry 5% to 6.5%. Sequencing input: whole blood. Receptors originate from an adult who was a healthcare worker with PCR-confirmed SARS-CoV-2 infection or an uninfected control (not recorded which).

This clonotype was detected ten times or more. The chain employs TRBV6-2 or TRBV6-3 and TRBJ2-7; D call uncertain. CDR3 length: 11 amino acids. Germline CDR1 and CDR2: MNHEY and SVGEGT. Trimming took 5 bases from V and 2 from J, leaving 4 bases between them. The CDR3 DNA reads TGTGCCAGCAGTGCCACCTACGAGCAGTACTTC. Protein sequence: CASSATYEQYF.

The rearrangement links TRBV7-2 to TRBJ2-4, with D maybe TRBD1 (6 bases). V dropped 1 base and J dropped 3 bases, with 16 bases sitting between them. This CDR3 comprises 17 residues. CDR1 and CDR2 (germline): SGHTA, FQGNSA. CDR3 bases: TGTGCCAGCAGCTTAGGCTTACAGGGAAAGGGCAAAAACATTCAGTACTTC. Residues: CASSLGLQGKGKNIQYF. Full variable domain (outside the CDR3, taken from reference TRBV7-2 and TRBJ2-4): GAGVSQSPSNKVTEKGKDVELRCDPISGHTALYWYRQSLGQGLEFLIYFQGNSAPDKSGLPSDRFSAERTGGSVSTLTIQRTQQEDSAVYLCASSLGLQGKGKNIQYFGAGTRLSVL.

This clonotype has more than one count but fewer than ten. V is TRBV5-1 and J is TRBJ1-2, with no clear D. The V gene lost 1 base and the J gene lost 4 bases, with 17 bases spanning the gap. This CDR3 is 16 amino acids long. Germline V lookup: CDR1 SGHRS, CDR2 YFSETQ. The CDR3 here is CASSLSPVVIPYGYTF. As DNA, the CDR3 is TGCGCCAGCAGCTTGTCTCCGGTCGTTATCCCCTATGGCTACACCTTC.

This clonotype was observed at least ten times. The chain is built from TRBV5-1 and TRBJ2-1; 9 bases map to TRBD2. V shed 5 bases and J 0 bases; nucleotides not matched to a gene: 6. Germline V gene lookup returns CDR1 SGHRS and CDR2 YFSETQ. The CDR3 has 16 residues. The CDR3 loop is CASSRLAESSYNEQFF. In nucleotides, the CDR3 is TGCGCCAGCAGTCGACTAGCGGAGAGCTCCTACAATGAGCAGTTCTTC. Based on the CDR3 plus reference TRBV5-1 and TRBJ2-1, the full variable domain is KAGVTQTPRYLIKTRGQQVTLSCSPISGHRSVSWYQQTPGQGLQFLFEYFSETQRNKGNFPGRFSGRQFSNSRSEMNVSTLELGDSALYLCASSRLAESSYNEQFFGPGTRLTVL.

This clonotype was recorded many times. The chain combines TRBV29-1 with TRBJ1-2, with D perhaps TRBD1 (5 bases). Germline V gives CDR1 SQVTM, CDR2 ANQGSEA. CDR3 length equals 14 residues. The V end was cut by 2 bases, the J end by 3 bases, with 13 bases between. The CDR3 nucleotides are TGCAGCGTTGAAAACGACAGTCAAGACTATGGCTACACCTTC. It encodes CSVENDSQDYGYTF.

This clonotype was picked up many times. The gene calls are TRBV29-1 and TRBJ1-1, with TRBD1 matching over 8 bases. The CDR3 is 11 residues long. Trimming at V came to 7 bases and at J to 5 bases, leaving 3 bases not matched to a gene. Germline CDR1 SQVTM, CDR2 ANQGSEA. The CDR3 is CSADRGTEAFF. The CDR3 DNA follows: TGCAGCGCCGACAGGGGAACTGAAGCTTTCTTT.

The table lists this clonotype with many counts. The CDR3 coding sequence is TGTGCCACCAGTGATTACCTTTCGACAGGATCCAATGAGCAGTTCTTC. Translated, it gives CATSDYLSTGSNEQFF. The genes are TRBV24-1 and TRBJ2-1; tentative D call: TRBD1 (6 bases). CDR1 KGHDR and CDR2 SFDVKD come from the germline V gene. The V end lost 2 bases, the J end lost 6 bases, and 16 bases lay between the germline ends. The length of the CDR3 is 16 residues.

The chain has TRBV6-5 and TRBJ2-3, with TRBD1 matching over 12 bases. The CDR3 covers 18 residues. V lost 1 base to trimming and J lost 6 bases; unmatched junction nucleotides: 11. CDR1 is MNHEY and CDR2 is SVGAGI in the germline V gene. The CDR3 DNA sequence: TGTGCCAGCAGTTACTATGGGACAGGGGGCGCAAAGGCGGATACGCAGTATTTT. Amino acid sequence: CASSYYGTGGAKADTQYF.

This clonotype was counted ten times or more. This chain connects TRBV2 to TRBJ2-5; 10 bases agree with TRBD2. The trim removed 4 bases at V and 1 base at J, leaving 3 bases unmatched. This CDR3 is built from 15 residues. Germline CDR1 is SNHLY and CDR2 is FYNNEI. CDR3 in amino acids: CASSGASGSQETQYF. The CDR3 nucleotides read TGTGCCAGCAGTGGGGCTAGCGGGAGCCAAGAGACCCAGTACTTC.

This clonotype occurred many times. The rearrangement uses TRBV10-3 and TRBJ2-3, with TRBD2 matching over 12 bases. Looked up from germline, CDR1 is ENHRY and CDR2 is SYGVKD. This CDR3 spans 16 amino acids. The junction had 7 bases not matched to a gene; V was cut back by 7 bases and J by 2 bases. The CDR3 DNA follows: TGTGCCATCACCCCTGGACTAGCGGGGAACACAGATACGCAGTATTTT. This translates into CAITPGLAGNTDTQYF.

Only a few counts were recorded for this clonotype. This chain connects TRBV20-1 to TRBJ2-1, with 7 nucleotides matching TRBD2. The CDR3 covers 15 residues. Trimming took 6 bases from V and 1 from J; bases not matched to a gene: 9. The germline V gene has CDR1 DFQATT and CDR2 SNEGSKA (reference sequence). The CDR3 reads CSAATGGTSYNEQFF. As DNA, the CDR3 is TGCAGTGCCGCAACCGGGGGGACTTCCTACAATGAGCAGTTCTTC.

There are many counts of this clonotype. The V call is TRBV7-2, the J call TRBJ1-5; D is ambiguous. Trimming took 3 bases from V and 0 from J, leaving 6 bases between them. This CDR3 is 14 amino acids long. Germline-derived CDR1 and CDR2 are SGHTA and FQGNSA. CDR3 sequence reads: CASSFFGSNQPQHF. The CDR3 DNA is TGTGCCAGCAGCTTTTTTGGTAGCAATCAGCCCCAGCATTTT.

This clonotype was picked up many times. The V gene is TRBV7-9, the J gene TRBJ1-1; TRBD1 is a possible D gene (5 bases). V was clipped by 3 bases and J by 6 bases, with 8 bases between them. Per the germline V gene, CDR1 is SEHNR and CDR2 is FQNEAQ (reference sequence). This CDR3 has 12 residues. The DNA of the CDR3 is TGTGCCAGCAGCTTGGGGCCAGCTGAAGCTTTCTTT. Protein: CASSLGPAEAFF.

This chain connects TRBV28 to TRBJ2-5; TRBD1 matches at 7 bases. The CDR3 is 13 residues long. V was clipped by 3 bases and J by 4 bases; unmatched bases: 2. Looked up from germline, CDR1 is MDHEN and CDR2 is SYDVKM. The CDR3: CASSFRDRETQYF. The CDR3 nucleotides are TGTGCCAGCAGTTTCCGGGACAGAGAGACCCAGTACTTC. Full variable domain (remainder filled in from reference TRBV28 and TRBJ2-5): DVKVTQSSRYLVKRTGEKVFLECVQDMDHENMFWYRQDPGLGLRLIYFSYDVKMKEKGDIPEGYSVSREKKERFSLILESASTNQTSMYLCASSFRDRETQYFGPGTRLLVL.

This chain joins TRBV20-1 and TRBJ2-2; 7 positions match TRBD1. The CDR3 length is 14 residues. Germline V gene data show CDR1 as DFQATT and CDR2 as SNEGSKA (reference sequence). J gave up 4 bases and V 5 bases, and 7 bases lay outside the gene matches. The CDR3: CSALTGAGTGELFF. CDR3 coding DNA: TGCAGTGCTCTTACAGGGGCAGGCACCGGGGAGCTGTTTTTT.

The gene calls are TRBV7-6 and TRBJ2-3; the D gene is possibly TRBD2 (6 bases). This CDR3 region has 16 residues. Trimming stripped 0 bases from V and 0 bases from J, with 10 bases between. Germline-derived CDR1 and CDR2 are SGHVS and FNYEAQ. The DNA of the CDR3 is TGTGCCAGCAGCTTAGCGCTAGCGCGAAGCACAGATACGCAGTATTTT. It specifies CASSLALARSTDTQYF. Based on the CDR3 plus reference TRBV7-6 and TRBJ2-3, the full variable domain is GAGVSQSPRYKVTKRGQDVALRCDPISGHVSLYWYRQALGQGPEFLTYFNYEAQQDKSGLPNDRFSAERPEGSISTLTIQRTEQRDSAMYRCASSLALARSTDTQYFGPGTRLTVL.

The gene calls are TRBV9 and TRBJ2-5; 14 bases fit TRBD2. CDR1 is SGDLS and CDR2 is YYNGEE in the germline V gene. CDR3 size: 18 residues. J lost 6 bases, V lost 3 bases, and 13 bases had no gene match. This CDR3 reads CASSAGLAGVSVGKTQYF. The CDR3 DNA sequence: TGTGCCAGCAGCGCGGGACTAGCGGGAGTTTCGGTAGGGAAGACCCAGTACTTC.

This clonotype was observed at least ten times. The chain recombines TRBV4-1 with TRBJ2-7; 8 positions agree with TRBD1. The V segment lost 1 base and the J segment 6 bases; nucleotides outside the gene matches: 2. The CDR3 extends over 13 amino acids. Germline V gives CDR1 MGHRA, CDR2 YSYEKL. CDR3: CASSQGDRGEQYF. The DNA for the CDR3 is TGCGCCAGCAGCCAAGGCGACAGGGGCGAGCAGTACTTC.

This clonotype was detected ten times or more. This sequence joins TRBV9 and TRBJ2-2, with D perhaps matching TRBD1 or TRBD2 (6 bases each). V was shortened by 0 bases and J by 6 bases, with 18 bases between the two germline ends. Germline loops: CDR1 SGDLS, CDR2 YYNGEE. The length of the CDR3 is 17 residues. CDR3 bases: TGTGCCAGCAGCGTAGTGGGGGGCCGCTCTAATCCCGGGGAGCTGTTTTTT. It translates to CASSVVGGRSNPGELFF.

The V and J genes are TRBV5-1 and TRBJ2-2, with D possibly TRBD1 on 5 matching bases. There are 15 residues in the CDR3. V lost 7 bases to trimming and J lost 3 bases, with 16 bases between them. CDR1 and CDR2 (germline): SGHRS, YFSETQ. CDR3 DNA sequence: TGCGCCAGCTCCCCCGGAGACAGATACACCGGGGAGCTGTTTTTT. This codes for CASSPGDRYTGELFF.

V and J are TRBV14 and TRBJ2-1; 9 bases are shared with TRBD1. J gave up 11 bases and V 1 base, and 9 bases lay outside the gene matches. The CDR3 covers 15 residues. The germline V gene encodes CDR1 SGHDN and CDR2 FVKESK. CDR3 bases: TGTGCCAGCAGCCAAGGGGACAGGGCCCTGCCAAAGCAGTTCTTC. Its translation is CASSQGDRALPKQFF.

This clonotype has a count of ten or more. The J gene is TRBJ2-5, the V gene TRBV20-1, with 9 nucleotides matching TRBD2. This CDR3 region has 12 residues. In germline, CDR1 is DFQATT, CDR2 SNEGSKA (reference sequence). In DNA form, the CDR3 reads TGCAGAATAGCGGGAGCCGGGGAGACCCAGTACTTC. Amino acid sequence: CRIAGAGETQYF.

The chain combines TRBV7-2 with TRBJ2-4, with TRBD2 matching 10 bases. Looked up from germline, CDR1 is SGHTA and CDR2 is FQGNSA. This CDR3 contains 15 residues. J lost 8 bases, V lost 2 bases, and 6 bases had no gene match. The CDR3 here is CASSLSTSGWDIQYF. Written as DNA, the CDR3 is TGTGCCAGCAGCTTATCGACTAGCGGGTGGGACATTCAGTACTTC.